Listed here are 29 T cell receptor beta chains from one sample, sequenced in a study of graft-versus-host responses after intestinal transplantation (dated by TCRdb to about 2021). The library was obtained by the immunoSEQ multiplex PCR assay. In its TCRdb copy, this immuneACCESS table keeps in-frame sequences only and misses some clones. Where compared with another copy, unresolved V genes explain less than half of these, and the others have no known cause. The sample records 20,000 or so clones, approximately 83% of which are singletons. Approximately 0.87% of the sample lies in the top ten. Sequences were derived from PBMCs, sampled around 440 days after intestinal transplant. Receptor source: a human patient who received an intestinal transplant, so some T cells may come from the graft donor.

The V call is TRBV5-4, the J call TRBJ2-5; TRBD2 matches 9 bases. After removal of 5 bases from V and 5 bases from J, the junction contained 13 bases not matched to a gene. The length of the CDR3 is 16 residues. Looked up from germline, CDR1 is SGHNT and CDR2 is YYREEE (reference sequence). In DNA form, the CDR3 reads TGTGCCAGCAGGAGGGGCGGGAGGGTGGTTATGGAGACCCAGTACTTC. Amino acid sequence: CASRRGGRVVMETQYF.

J is TRBJ2-7 and V is TRBV21-1; the table calls TRBD1, which could not be checked here. TRBV21-1 is labeled a pseudogene. The length of the CDR3 is 14 residues. The CDR3 spells CARYRDRDSYEQYF. Here the CDR3 DNA reads TGTGCCAGGTACCGGGACAGAGACTCCTACGAGCAGTACTTC.

The gene calls are TRBV4-1 and TRBJ2-2, with D possibly TRBD1 on 6 matching bases. The V end was cut by 0 bases, the J end by 4 bases, with 9 bases between. This CDR3 contains 15 residues. Per the germline V gene, CDR1 is MGHRA and CDR2 is YSYEKL. CDR3 bases: TGCGCCAGCAGCCAAGATTGGGGGCGCACCGGGGAGCTGTTTTTT. Translation gives CASSQDWGRTGELFF.

CDR3 loop: CASSPTGQGYVANYGYTF. CDR3 sequence (DNA): TGTGCCAGCTCACCAACGGGACAGGGGTATGTGGCTAACTATGGCTACACCTTC. The rearrangement uses TRBV18 and TRBJ1-2; 10 bases fit TRBD1. J was trimmed by 0 bases and V by 2 bases; bases with no gene match: 9. This CDR3 is built from 18 residues. Germline lookup yields CDR1 KGHSH and CDR2 LQKENI.

The chain couples TRBV28 to TRBJ2-5; a possible D gene is TRBD1 (6 bases). Germline V gives CDR1 MDHEN, CDR2 SYDVKM. The CDR3 sequence is 14 residues long. Trimming pared 7 bases from V and 5 bases from J, leaving 17 bases between. The CDR3 DNA is TGTGCCAGCATTCCTGGACAGTCGGGGGAGACCCAGTACTTC. Its translation: CASIPGQSGETQYF.

This clone was seen only once. The chain recombines TRBV5-1 with TRBJ2-7, with D possibly TRBD1 on 5 matching bases. The CDR3 loop spans 13 amino acids. Germline assignment: CDR1 SGHRS and CDR2 YFSETQ. V shed 6 bases and J shed 5 bases, with 15 bases lying between them. The CDR3 sequence is CASKQESWHEQYF. The CDR3 DNA sequence: TGCGCCAGCAAACAGGAATCTTGGCACGAGCAGTACTTC. Using reference TRBV5-1 and TRBJ2-7 for the parts outside the CDR3, the full variable domain is KAGVTQTPRYLIKTRGQQVTLSCSPISGHRSVSWYQQTPGQGLQFLFEYFSETQRNKGNFPGRFSGRQFSNSRSEMNVSTLELGDSALYLCASKQESWHEQYFGPGTRLTVT.

CDR3 in DNA: TGTGCCAGCAAGGTTTGCCCGGGAGGCCTCTTGGAGCAGTACTTC. As protein: CASKVCPGGLLEQYF. The genes are TRBV6-1 and TRBJ2-7; 7 bases are a match to TRBD2. CDR3 size: 15 residues. Germline V gene data show CDR1 as MNHNS and CDR2 as SASEGT. Trimming cost V 7 bases and J 7 bases; bases outside gene matches: 16.

The rearrangement uses TRBV30 and TRBJ2-5, with D unclear. The CDR3 runs 12 residues. The V end lost 2 bases, the J end lost 7 bases, and 11 bases lay between the germline ends. Germline V gives CDR1 GTSNPN, CDR2 SVGIG (reference sequence). DNA of the CDR3: TGTGCCTGGAGTACCTCCGCCCCGACCCAGTACTTC. Translated, it gives CAWSTSAPTQYF.

The chain employs TRBV19 and TRBJ1-5; 7 nucleotides agree with TRBD1. Germline V gene data show CDR1 as LNHDA and CDR2 as SQIVND (reference sequence). The V segment lost 10 bases and the J segment 1 base; nucleotides outside the gene matches: 10. CDR3 size: 15 residues. CDR3 nucleotide sequence: TGTGCCACCGCTACAGGGGCCTCGAGCAATCAGCCCCAGCATTTT. It translates to CATATGASSNQPQHF.

This rearrangement joins TRBV21-1 to TRBJ1-5. TRBV21-1 is described as a pseudogene. The CDR3 has 17 residues. The CDR3 region is CASRIPVATWHHQPQHF. The CDR3 DNA follows: TGTGCCAGCAGGATACCGGTAGCTACATGGCATCATCAGCCCCAGCATTTT.

The J gene is TRBJ2-1, the V gene TRBV19; tentatively, D is TRBD2 (6 bases). Per the germline V gene, CDR1 is LNHDA and CDR2 is SQIVND (reference sequence). Trimming took 4 bases from V and 5 from J, leaving 12 bases between them. This CDR3 has 14 residues. As DNA, the CDR3 is TGTGCCAGTAGTACGTCCGGGACTCACAATGAGCAGTTCTTC. Translated, it gives CASSTSGTHNEQFF.

The chain employs TRBV29-1 and TRBJ1-2; D not resolved. The germline V and J ends were trimmed by 6 bases and 5 bases, with 13 bases remaining between them. The CDR3 consists of 12 residues. Per germline, CDR1 SQVTM and CDR2 ANQGSEA. The CDR3 reads CSVRTSGYGYTF. As DNA, the CDR3 is TGCAGCGTCCGAACTTCCGGGTATGGCTACACCTTC. The whole variable domain, filled in from reference TRBV29-1 and TRBJ1-2, reads SAVISQKPSRDICQRGTSLTIQCQVDSQVTMMFWYRQQPGQSLTLIATANQGSEATYESGFVIDKFPISRPNLTFSTLTVSNMSPEDSSIYLCSVRTSGYGYTFGSGTRLTVV.

This chain connects TRBV7-3 to TRBJ2-6; D gene ambiguous. Germline V gene sequence: CDR1 SGHTA, CDR2 FQGTGA. CDR3 length: 16 residues. V lost 1 base to trimming and J lost 0 bases, with 7 bases between them. The CDR3 sequence: CASSLMAGSGANVLTF. CDR3 DNA: TGTGCCAGCAGCTTAATGGCAGGCTCTGGGGCCAACGTCCTGACTTTC.

V usage is TRBV21-1 and J usage is TRBJ1-1. TRBV21-1 is described as a pseudogene. The CDR3 loop spans 15 amino acids. DNA of the CDR3: TGTGCCAGCAGCAAAGAGGCCGGGGGGGGAACTGAAGCTTTCTTT. Protein: CASSKEAGGGTEAFF.

The J gene is TRBJ2-2, the V gene TRBV7-8; D might be TRBD2 (5 bases). Germline values: CDR1 SGHVS, CDR2 FQNEAQ. This CDR3 is built from 16 residues. Trimming removed 1 base from V and 5 bases from J, with 14 bases in between. The DNA for the CDR3 is TGTGCCAGCAGCTTAGAAGAGCGGCGAACAACCGGGGAGCTGTTTTTT. It translates to CASSLEERRTTGELFF.

This chain joins TRBV27 and TRBJ2-1, with 10 bases lining up with TRBD2. The CDR3 is made up of 14 amino acids. Germline CDR1 is MNHEY and CDR2 is SMNVEV (reference sequence). V was pared by 7 bases and J by 8 bases, with 8 bases of the junction left unmatched. The CDR3 region has the DNA TGTGCCAGCAATCCGTCTAGCGGGAGCGATGAGCAGTTCTTC. Translating it yields CASNPSSGSDEQFF.

This clone turned up a few times. V gene TRBV6-1 combines with J gene TRBJ1-1; D unresolved. This CDR3 has 14 amino acids. Trimming pared 8 bases from V and 5 bases from J, leaving 18 bases between. Germline lookup yields CDR1 MNHNS and CDR2 SASEGT. The CDR3 nucleotides read TGTGCCAGCGGGGTGGACGGCCGAACGACTGAAGCTTTCTTT. Translating gives CASGVDGRTTEAFF.

This clone was seen just once. V gene TRBV10-1 combines with J gene TRBJ1-4, with 10 positions matching TRBD1. In germline, CDR1 is WNHNN, CDR2 SYGVQD (reference sequence). CDR3 length equals 14 residues. V shed 6 bases, J shed 5 bases, and the junction held 3 bases outside the gene matches. This CDR3 is CASSRDRGNEKLFF. The CDR3 nucleotides are TGCGCCAGCAGCCGGGACAGGGGAAATGAAAAACTGTTTTTT.

This clone was observed a single time. The chain uses TRBV13 and TRBJ2-5, with TRBD2 matching 14 bases. CDR1 is PRHDT and CDR2 is FYEKMQ in the germline V gene (reference sequence). V lost 4 bases and J lost 4; bases outside the gene matches: 14. The CDR3 is 19 residues long. CDR3 sequence (DNA): TGTGCCAGCAGCTCCCGGATTGGGGGACTAGCGGGAGTCGGAGAGACCCAGTACTTC. Protein: CASSSRIGGLAGVGETQYF.

CDR3 protein: CASSRQGESPLHF. The CDR3 coding sequence is TGTGCCAGCAGCCGGCAGGGAGAATCACCCCTCCACTTT. This chain uses TRBV5-4 with TRBJ1-6; a weak D match, TRBD1 (5 bases). The V gene lost 4 bases and the J gene lost 10 bases, with 12 bases spanning the gap. This CDR3 contains 13 residues. In germline, CDR1 is SGHNT, CDR2 YYREEE (reference sequence). Looking up the rest from reference TRBV5-4 and TRBJ1-6 gives the full variable domain: ETGVTQSPTHLIKTRGQQVTLRCSSQSGHNTVSWYQQALGQGPQFIFQYYREEENGRGNFPPRFSGLQFPNYSSELNVNALELDDSALYLCASSRQGESPLHFGNGTRLTVT.

The chain has TRBV5-8 and TRBJ2-1; D may be TRBD2 (6 bases). The V gene lost 1 base and the J gene lost 2 bases, with 10 bases spanning the gap. The CDR3 is 15 amino acids. Germline loops: CDR1 SGHTS, CDR2 YDEGEE. The CDR3 spells CASSLRGLPYNEQFF. Written as DNA, the CDR3 is TGTGCCAGCAGCTTGAGGGGACTTCCCTACAATGAGCAGTTCTTC.

The chain joins TRBV5-1 to TRBJ1-1; 9 nucleotides match TRBD1. CDR3 length equals 13 residues. The V gene's germline CDR1 is SGHRS and CDR2 YFSETQ. Germline trimming cut 3 bases from V and 12 bases from J; bases unmatched to any gene: 9. The CDR3 DNA is TGCGCCAGCAGCTACTTAGGGACAGGGCTCACTTTCTTT. It is translated as CASSYLGTGLTFF.

The rearrangement joins TRBV5-4 to TRBJ2-7; a possible D gene is TRBD1 (6 bases). Trimming shortened V by 5 bases and J by 4 bases, and 13 bases separated the two germline ends. This CDR3 contains 13 residues. The germline CDR1 and CDR2 sequences are SGHNT and YYREEE (reference sequence). This CDR3 reads CASSLQGSYEQYF. In nucleotides, the CDR3 is TGTGCCAGCAGTCTACAGGGTTCGTACGAGCAGTACTTC.

The rearrangement uses TRBV28 and TRBJ1-4, with a tentative D call TRBD1 (6 bases). There are 14 residues in the CDR3. Germline loops: CDR1 MDHEN, CDR2 SYDVKM. Trimming stripped 6 bases from V and 3 bases from J, with 11 bases between. CDR3 sequence (DNA): TGTGCCAGCAGAAACGGACAGCCTAATGAAAAACTGTTTTTT. It codes for CASRNGQPNEKLFF. Variable domain in full (rest from reference TRBV28 and TRBJ1-4): DVKVTQSSRYLVKRTGEKVFLECVQDMDHENMFWYRQDPGLGLRLIYFSYDVKMKEKGDIPEGYSVSREKKERFSLILESASTNQTSMYLCASRNGQPNEKLFFGSGTQLSVL.

This chain links TRBV9 with TRBJ2-1; D unresolved. The CDR3 totals 16 residues. Germline CDR1 is SGDLS and CDR2 is YYNGEE. V was trimmed by 4 bases and J by 7 bases, leaving 21 bases between them. Here the CDR3 reads CASSPLEEINRNEQFF. CDR3 sequence (DNA): TGTGCCAGCAGCCCCCTAGAAGAGATTAATCGGAATGAGCAGTTCTTC.

This clone turned up a few times. The J gene is TRBJ1-2, the V gene TRBV4-1, with D possibly being TRBD1 (6 bases). With 0 bases removed from V and 6 bases from J, the gap between germline ends came to 11 bases. Germline lookup yields CDR1 MGHRA and CDR2 YSYEKL. The CDR3 has 14 residues. CDR3 amino acids: CASSQERRGNGYTF. DNA of the CDR3: TGCGCCAGCAGCCAAGAACGCAGGGGTAATGGCTACACCTTC.

This rearrangement joins TRBV30 to TRBJ2-5; 8 nucleotides agree with TRBD2. This CDR3 is 13 amino acids long. J was trimmed by 4 bases and V by 1 base; bases with no gene match: 2. Germline CDR1 GTSNPN, CDR2 SVGIG (reference sequence). The CDR3, as DNA: TGTGCCTGGAGTGGCGGGGGGCTAGAGACCCAGTACTTC. Translating it yields CAWSGGGLETQYF.

The chain joins TRBV6-4 to TRBJ2-1; 7 bases are a match to TRBD2. This CDR3 spans 14 amino acids. Per germline, CDR1 MRHNA and CDR2 SNTAGT. Trimming cost V 6 bases and J 4 bases; bases outside gene matches: 6. For the CDR3, the DNA is TGTGCCAGCAGCCCCGGGACTATATACAATGAGCAGTTCTTC. As protein: CASSPGTIYNEQFF.

This clone was found once. The chain uses TRBV30 and TRBJ2-5; no firm D call. The CDR3 is 14 amino acids. Germline CDR1 is GTSNPN and CDR2 is SVGIG (reference sequence). V lost 3 bases and J lost 2, with 13 bases in between. Here the CDR3 DNA reads TGTGCCTGGAGCTATATGGCCAGACAAGAGACCCAGTACTTC. Residues: CAWSYMARQETQYF.